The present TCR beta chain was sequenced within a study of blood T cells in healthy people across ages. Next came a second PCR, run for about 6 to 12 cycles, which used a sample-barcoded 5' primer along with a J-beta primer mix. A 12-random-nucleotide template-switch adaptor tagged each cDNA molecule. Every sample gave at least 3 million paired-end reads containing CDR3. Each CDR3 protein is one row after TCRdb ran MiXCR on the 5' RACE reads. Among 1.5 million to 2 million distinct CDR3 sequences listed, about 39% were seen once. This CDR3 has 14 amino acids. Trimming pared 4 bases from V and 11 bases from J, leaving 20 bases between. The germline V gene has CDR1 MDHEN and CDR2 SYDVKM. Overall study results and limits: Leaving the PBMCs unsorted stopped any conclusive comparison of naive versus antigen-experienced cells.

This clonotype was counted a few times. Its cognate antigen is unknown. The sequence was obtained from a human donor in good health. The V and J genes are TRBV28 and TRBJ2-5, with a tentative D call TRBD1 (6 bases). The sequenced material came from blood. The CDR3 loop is CASSSRDTLRQQYF. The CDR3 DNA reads TGTGCCAGCAGTTCCCGGGACACCCTGAGGCAGCAGTACTTC.